Listed here are 24 T cell receptor beta chains from one sample, sequenced in a study of T-cell reconstitution after alpha-beta-depleted transplantation in children. As it was prepared, the TCRbeta library received unique molecular identifiers. MiXCR, applied by TCRdb to the PCR reads, yields one record per CDR3 protein. The sample lists approximately 520,000 distinct CDR3 sequences, around a third occurring once. The sequencing here drew on PBMCs from the stem cell graft donor, taken from the stem cell graft. These receptors all stem from a human donor who donated a stem cell graft to a child with aplastic anemia.

The gene calls are TRBV28 and TRBJ2-7, with TRBD2 as a possible D gene (5 bases). This CDR3 has 15 amino acids. CDR1 is MDHEN and CDR2 is SYDVKM in the germline V gene. Trimming took 4 bases from V and 5 from J, leaving 18 bases between them. CDR3 loop: CASSYHEGRKDEQYF. The DNA of the CDR3 is TGTGCCAGCAGTTACCACGAGGGCCGGAAAGACGAGCAGTACTTC. Together with reference TRBV28 and TRBJ2-7, the CDR3 gives the full variable domain: DVKVTQSSRYLVKRTGEKVFLECVQDMDHENMFWYRQDPGLGLRLIYFSYDVKMKEKGDIPEGYSVSREKKERFSLILESASTNQTSMYLCASSYHEGRKDEQYFGPGTRLTVT.

This clonotype was observed a handful of times. The chain couples TRBV7-2 to TRBJ1-1; TRBD1 is a possible D gene (6 bases). This CDR3 spans 17 amino acids. Germline-derived CDR1 and CDR2 are SGHTA and FQGNSA. The V end lost 5 bases, the J end lost 10 bases, and 29 bases lay between the germline ends. CDR3 loop: CASSQIVLRTARKGAFF. CDR3 coding DNA: TGTGCCAGCAGCCAAATTGTTCTACGGACAGCCCGTAAAGGAGCTTTCTTT.

The rearrangement uses TRBV20-1 and TRBJ1-1; possible D gene TRBD1, 6 bases. Trimming pared 4 bases from V and 6 bases from J, leaving 18 bases between. This CDR3 has 14 amino acids. From germline, CDR1 is DFQATT and CDR2 SNEGSKA (reference sequence). The CDR3 region has the DNA TGCAGTGCTATTTGGGGGGGCCGTGTCGCTGAAGCTTTCTTT. It codes for CSAIWGGRVAEAFF.

This chain joins TRBV7-8 and TRBJ1-1; D unresolved. V lost 6 bases and J 3 bases, leaving 11 bases between the germline ends. The CDR3 contains 13 residues. CDR1 SGHVS and CDR2 FQNEAQ come from the germline V gene. CDR3 bases: TGTGCCAGCAGGGGCCCCACGGACACTGAAGCTTTCTTT. Its protein is CASRGPTDTEAFF.

This clonotype has more than one count but fewer than ten. The chain combines TRBV27 with TRBJ2-1; D is uncertain. The CDR3 totals 15 residues. V was shortened by 8 bases and J by 0 bases, with 14 bases between the two germline ends. Germline V gives CDR1 MNHEY, CDR2 SMNVEV (reference sequence). CDR3 region: CASRLFSSSYNEQFF. In DNA form, the CDR3 reads TGTGCCAGCCGCCTTTTTTCCAGCTCCTACAATGAGCAGTTCTTC.

This chain joins TRBV7-9 and TRBJ2-3; weak D call: TRBD2 (6 bases). V lost 3 bases, J lost 2 bases, and 15 bases lay in between. The CDR3 loop spans 16 amino acids. Germline loops: CDR1 SEHNR, CDR2 FQNEAQ (reference sequence). As DNA, the CDR3 is TGTGCCAGCAGCTTCCCGGTGGGGGGATTCACAGATACGCAGTATTTT. Translated, it gives CASSFPVGGFTDTQYF.

The J gene is TRBJ2-3, the V gene TRBV5-1; D is uncertain. Trimming left V 4 bases short and J 4 bases short, with 16 bases between. In germline, CDR1 is SGHRS, CDR2 YFSETQ. This CDR3 is built from 15 residues. This chain's CDR3 is CASSPRTPGADTQYF. In DNA form, the CDR3 reads TGCGCCAGCAGCCCCCGGACCCCTGGCGCAGATACGCAGTATTTT. Using reference TRBV5-1 and TRBJ2-3 for the parts outside the CDR3, the full variable domain is KAGVTQTPRYLIKTRGQQVTLSCSPISGHRSVSWYQQTPGQGLQFLFEYFSETQRNKGNFPGRFSGRQFSNSRSEMNVSTLELGDSALYLCASSPRTPGADTQYFGPGTRLTVL.

The chain has TRBV6-5 and TRBJ2-7, with D perhaps matching TRBD1 (6 bases). There are 14 residues in the CDR3. Trimming removed 5 bases at V and 2 bases at J, with 13 bases between. Germline values: CDR1 MNHEY, CDR2 SVGAGI. CDR3 region: CASSNLQGTYEQYV. The CDR3 DNA is TGTGCCAGCAGTAATTTGCAGGGGACCTACGAGCAGTACGTC.

This chain links TRBV4-1 with TRBJ1-2; D is possibly TRBD1 (5 bases). Trimming shortened V by 4 bases and J by 2 bases, and 20 bases separated the two germline ends. Looked up from germline, CDR1 is MGHRA and CDR2 is YSYEKL. There are 17 residues in the CDR3. As DNA, the CDR3 is TGCGCCAGCAGCCGCACCAGTACCTTGGGGGACAACTATGGCTACACCTTC. It encodes CASSRTSTLGDNYGYTF.

This chain connects TRBV7-2 to TRBJ2-5; 7 positions match TRBD2. The V and J ends lost 2 bases and 2 bases, in that order; junction bases with no gene match: 5. CDR3 length: 15 amino acids. Germline assignment: CDR1 SGHTA and CDR2 FQGNSA. CDR3 nucleotide sequence: TGTGCCAGCAGCTTATTTGCGGGAGCACAAGAGACCCAGTACTTC. As protein: CASSLFAGAQETQYF.

The V and J genes are TRBV18 and TRBJ1-5; D is uncertain. V was clipped by 2 bases and J by 7 bases, with 15 bases between them. The CDR3 extends over 15 amino acids. Looked up from germline, CDR1 is KGHSH and CDR2 is LQKENI. CDR3 in amino acids: CASSPSLGEEQPQHF. CDR3 nucleotide sequence: TGTGCCAGCTCACCATCTCTGGGCGAGGAACAGCCCCAGCATTTT. The full variable domain, completed using reference TRBV18 and TRBJ1-5, is NAGVMQNPRHLVRRRGQEARLRCSPMKGHSHVYWYRQLPEEGLKFMVYLQKENIIDESGMPKERFSAEFPKEGPSILRIQQVVRGDSAAYFCASSPSLGEEQPQHFGDGTRLSIL.

In this sample, this clonotype turned up a few times. The V call is TRBV12-3 or TRBV12-4, the J call TRBJ1-5; 11 bases are a match to TRBD1. The trim removed 6 bases at V and 5 bases at J, leaving 6 bases unmatched. CDR3 length: 15 amino acids. The CDR3 region has the DNA TGTGCCAGCAGACACAGGACAGGGGGCGATCAGCCCCAGCATTTT. Amino acids: CASRHRTGGDQPQHF.

There are a few counts of this clonotype. The J gene is TRBJ2-3, the V gene TRBV29-1, with D tentatively TRBD1 or TRBD2 (5 bases each). The V end was cut by 2 bases, the J end by 4 bases, with 7 bases between. The CDR3 contains 12 residues. Germline V gives CDR1 SQVTM, CDR2 ANQGSEA. CDR3 DNA sequence: TGCAGCGTTGAAAGGGGAGCAGATACGCAGTATTTT. Protein sequence: CSVERGADTQYF.

The chain has TRBV20-1 and TRBJ2-1; weak D call: TRBD2 (6 bases). Trimming cost V 4 bases and J 5 bases, with 12 bases left between them. The CDR3 is 13 amino acids. Germline V gives CDR1 DFQATT, CDR2 SNEGSKA (reference sequence). The CDR3 region is CSAKRENHNEQFF. The CDR3, as DNA: TGCAGTGCTAAACGGGAGAATCACAATGAGCAGTTCTTC.

This clonotype was recorded a few times. This chain connects TRBV12-3 or TRBV12-4 to TRBJ1-1; TRBD1 aligns across 8 bases. The CDR3 is 14 residues long. V lost 6 bases to trimming and J lost 6 bases; unmatched junction nucleotides: 9. In DNA form, the CDR3 reads TGTGCCAGCAGCCGAGGACAGGGAGGACCTGAAGCTTTCTTT. Translating gives CASSRGQGGPEAFF.

Only a few counts were recorded for this clonotype. The rearrangement uses TRBV4-3 and TRBJ1-3; D possibly corresponds to TRBD1 (6 bases). The CDR3 is 18 residues long. Germline values: CDR1 LGHNA, CDR2 YSLEER. The ends were cut back, 1 base at V and 6 bases at J, with 22 bases in the middle. CDR3 loop: CASSQVGQGPLRANTIYF. DNA of the CDR3: TGCGCCAGCAGCCAAGTAGGGCAGGGGCCCCTTCGTGCAAACACCATATATTTT.

This clonotype was detected only a few times. The chain is built from TRBV6-2 or TRBV6-3 and TRBJ2-2; 10 nucleotides line up with TRBD1. Germline V CDR1 and CDR2: MNHEY, SVGEGT. This CDR3 spans 15 amino acids. With V trimmed by 7 bases and J by 5 bases, 7 bases remained unmatched. The CDR3 nucleotides read TGTGCCAGCAACCTCGGACAGGGGGAGACCGGGGAGCTGTTTTTT. Translated: CASNLGQGETGELFF.

There are a few counts of this clonotype. V is TRBV7-3 and J is TRBJ2-2; 7 bases line up with TRBD2. CDR3 length: 14 amino acids. Germline CDR1 reads SGHTA; CDR2 reads FQGTGA. Germline trimming cut 2 bases from V and 6 bases from J; bases unmatched to any gene: 3. DNA for the CDR3: TGTGCCAGCAGCTTAGGTCTAGCGGCCGGGGAGCTGTTTTTT. Its protein product is CASSLGLAAGELFF.

This clonotype was found a few times. The chain uses TRBV25-1 and TRBJ2-1; D gene unclear. V lost 6 bases to trimming and J lost 9 bases, with 15 bases between them. In germline, CDR1 is MGHDK, CDR2 SYGVNS. The CDR3 sequence is 13 residues long. The CDR3 loop reads CASRRIVNGEQFF. The CDR3 DNA reads as TGTGCCAGCAGGAGGATAGTAAACGGTGAGCAGTTCTTC.

The rearrangement joins TRBV5-8 to TRBJ2-5; 8 positions agree with TRBD2. V was clipped by 5 bases and J by 5 bases; unmatched bases: 17. The CDR3 covers 17 residues. Germline V gene sequence: CDR1 SGHTS, CDR2 YDEGEE. The CDR3 region has the DNA TGTGCCAGCAGTTTTCCCCGCGGGACTAGTTTAGAGGAGACCCAGTACTTC. Translation: CASSFPRGTSLEETQYF.

This clonotype was seen only a few times. The chain joins TRBV20-1 to TRBJ1-2, with 9 bases aligning to TRBD1. V gave up 5 bases and J gave up 0 bases; unmatched junction bases: 7. CDR1 is DFQATT and CDR2 is SNEGSKA in the germline V gene (reference sequence). The CDR3 length is 15 residues. The CDR3 loop is CSASGQGPANYGYTF. As DNA, the CDR3 is TGCAGTGCTTCGGGACAGGGCCCTGCTAACTATGGCTACACCTTC.

This clonotype occurred a few times. The V gene is TRBV29-1, the J gene TRBJ1-5; D may be TRBD1 (6 bases). Trimming cost V 5 bases and J 1 base, with 12 bases left between them. The CDR3 has 14 amino acids. Germline-derived CDR1 and CDR2 are SQVTM and ANQGSEA. The CDR3 protein is CSVLTGPSNQPQHF. In DNA form, the CDR3 reads TGCAGCGTTTTGACAGGCCCCAGCAATCAGCCCCAGCATTTT.

In this sample, this clonotype turned up a few times. The gene calls are TRBV12-3 or TRBV12-4 and TRBJ2-7, with D possibly being TRBD1 or TRBD2 (6 bases each). V lost 10 bases, J lost 5 bases, and 30 bases lay in between. This CDR3 comprises 17 residues. The CDR3 spells CAIPSRGLWEQYNEQYV. The CDR3 bases are TGTGCCATCCCTTCCCGGGGGCTGTGGGAGCAATATAACGAGCAGTACGTC.

V is TRBV4-2 and J is TRBJ1-6, with 9 bases lining up with TRBD1. The length of the CDR3 is 15 residues. The germline V gene has CDR1 LGHNA and CDR2 YNFKEQ. V shed 1 base and J 13 bases; nucleotides not matched to a gene: 8. The CDR3 protein is CASSQAETGGVPLHF. The CDR3, as DNA: TGTGCCAGCAGCCAAGCTGAGACAGGGGGTGTCCCCCTCCACTTT.